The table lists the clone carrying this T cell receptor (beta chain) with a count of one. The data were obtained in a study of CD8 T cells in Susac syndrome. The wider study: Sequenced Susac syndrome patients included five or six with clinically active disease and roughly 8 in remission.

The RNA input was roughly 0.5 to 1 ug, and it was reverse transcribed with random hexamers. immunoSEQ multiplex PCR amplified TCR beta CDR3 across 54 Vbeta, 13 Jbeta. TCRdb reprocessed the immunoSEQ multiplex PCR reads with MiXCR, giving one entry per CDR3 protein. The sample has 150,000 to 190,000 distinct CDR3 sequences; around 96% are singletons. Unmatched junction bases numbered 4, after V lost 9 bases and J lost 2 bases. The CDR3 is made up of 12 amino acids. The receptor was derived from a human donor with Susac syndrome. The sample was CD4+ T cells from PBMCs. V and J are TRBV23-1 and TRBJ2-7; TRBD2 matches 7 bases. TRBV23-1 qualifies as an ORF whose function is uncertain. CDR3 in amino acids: CARTSRAYEQYF. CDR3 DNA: TGCGCCAGGACTAGCAGAGCCTACGAGCAGTACTTC.